This TCR beta chain was retrieved from a study of response to subunit inactivated influenza vaccine. From germline, CDR1 is LGHNA and CDR2 YSLEER. This CDR3 region has 14 residues. V was pared by 5 bases and J by 5 bases, with 15 bases between. This clonotype was detected a few times. TCRdb processed the RT-PCR reads anew with MiXCR; each CDR3 protein has one entry. The table includes some 540,000 distinct CDR3 sequences, 20% to 25% detected once. These data were also reused for a study on T cells expressing NK-cell markers. As that report states: 5'RACE template switching with UMIs produced the TCR beta cDNA. Beta-chain profiling covered CD3+CD56+NKG2C+, CD3+CD56+NKG2C- and CD3+CD56-NKG2C+ sorted subsets. The eight sequenced donors comprised seven who were HCMV-seropositive and one who was seronegative. Sorting in several experiments was restricted by an anti-gamma-delta TCR antibody to alpha-beta TCR T cells.

This rearrangement joins TRBV4-3 to TRBJ1-1; D ambiguous. The source was CD4+ T cells sorted from PBMCs, collected roughly 12 days after vaccination. The origin of this receptor is a man aged 45-60 years who received an inactivated influenza vaccine. The CDR3 DNA is TGCGCCAGCAGCGAAGGACCCCGGCGAACTGAAGCTTTCTTT. Translation gives CASSEGPRRTEAFF.